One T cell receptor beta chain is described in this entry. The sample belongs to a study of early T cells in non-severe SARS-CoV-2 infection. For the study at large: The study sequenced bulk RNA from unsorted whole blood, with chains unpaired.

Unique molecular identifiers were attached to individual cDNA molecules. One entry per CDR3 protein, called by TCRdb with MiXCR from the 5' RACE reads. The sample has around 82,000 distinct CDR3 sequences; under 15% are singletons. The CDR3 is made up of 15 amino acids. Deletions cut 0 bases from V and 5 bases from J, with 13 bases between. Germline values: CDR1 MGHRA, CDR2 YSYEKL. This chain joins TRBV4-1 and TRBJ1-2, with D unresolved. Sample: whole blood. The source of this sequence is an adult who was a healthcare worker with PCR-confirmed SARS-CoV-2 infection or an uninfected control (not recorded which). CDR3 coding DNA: TGCGCCAGCAGCCAAGACCCTCAGAGCGCGTATGGCTACACCTTC. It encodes CASSQDPQSAYGYTF.